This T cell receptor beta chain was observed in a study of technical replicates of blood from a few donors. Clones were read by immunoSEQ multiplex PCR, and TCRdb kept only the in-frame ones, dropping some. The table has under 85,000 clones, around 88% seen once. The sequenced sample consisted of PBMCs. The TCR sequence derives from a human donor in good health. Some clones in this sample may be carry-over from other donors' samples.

The CDR3 DNA reads as TGTGCCAGCAGTGACGGGACTAACACCGGGGAGCTGTTTTTT. Encoded protein: CASSDGTNTGELFF. The J gene is TRBJ2-2, the V gene TRBV6-4; TRBD2 is a possible D gene (6 bases). Between the trimmed V and J ends, which lost 2 bases and 2 bases, there was a span of 6 bases. The V gene's germline CDR1 is MRHNA and CDR2 SNTAGT. CDR3 length: 14 amino acids.